This TCR beta chain originates from a study of CD8+ T cells in alopecia areata. Study in general: Skin-grafted approximately 7-10-week-old female C3H/HeJ mice received tissue from approximately 6-12-month-old C3H/HeJ donors with spontaneous alopecia.

cDNA prepared by RNA extraction and subsequent reverse transcription served as the template for sequencing. The data were produced by immunoSEQ multiplex PCR, yet TCRdb's version contains in-frame clones alone and is incomplete. The data show 250,000 or so clones, with none appearing a single time. On this clone itself: Gene names denote mouse genes. The read finishes 4 residues shy of the CDR3 end, and the germline J gene is used to complete it. This same CDR3 is encoded by further DNA sequences in the sample.

The CDR3 covers 14 residues. The germline V gene has CDR1 GKSSPN and CDR2 SITVG. Germline trimming cut 0 bases from V and 3 bases from J; bases unmatched to any gene: 1. A panel of CD4, CD8alpha, NKG2D, NKG2ACE and other markers served to sort pooled cutaneous lymph node cells. V is TRBV31 and J is TRBJ2-5; 9 bases map to TRBD2. This receptor was obtained from a C3H/HeJ mouse with alopecia areata. This strain has MHC haplotype H2-k. Source material: CD4+ T cells sorted from a lymph node. The CDR3 here is CAWSLDWGQDTQYF. The DNA read from the CDR3 is TGTGCCTGGAGTCTAGACTGGGGGCAAGAC.